The rows below give T cell receptor beta chains drawn from one sample of a study of graft-versus-host responses after intestinal transplantation. No antigen has been identified for these receptors. Assay: immunoSEQ multiplex PCR; the TCRdb copy retains only in-frame clones and omits some. In the table there are about 110,000 clones, approximately 88% of which are singletons. The specimen was unstimulated CD4+ T cells sorted from spleen or lymph node cells, collected before transplant. The receptors come from a human donor who was the organ donor for an intestinal transplant. Each CDR3 is given with its conserved first and last residue. Fields, in order: D gene, V gene, J gene, clone size, CDR3 DNA, CDR3 protein. The D gene is left open where the match is weak. Some rows have no size entry. The others give once, few or many, or a class for an expanded clone.

TRBD2	TRBV28	TRBJ2-7	.	TGTGCCAGCAGTTTATTCTCCGCCTTCTCTAGCGGAGCCTACGAGCAGTACTTC	CASSLFSAFSSGAYEQYF
TRBD1	TRBV28	TRBJ1-6	.	TGTGCCAGCAGTTGGAAGGACAGGGCTTCACCCCTCCACTTT	CASSWKDRASPLHF
TRBD1	TRBV5-3	TRBJ2-7	once	TGTGCCAGAAGCCCGGAAACAGGGGATGTTTCCTACGAGCAGCACTTC	CARSPETGDVSYEQHF
.	TRBV11-2	TRBJ2-7	.	TGTGCCAGCAGCCAGGCGGGGATCGGTGGGTCCTACGAGCAGTACTTC	CASSQAGIGGSYEQYF
.	TRBV9	TRBJ1-2	.	TGTGCCAGCAGCGCAAATTGGGGCTATGGCTACACCTTC	CASSANWGYGYTF
TRBD2	TRBV18	TRBJ2-1	.	TGTGCCAGCTCACCTGCTTGGGGTGCGGGAGCGATGAATGAGCAGTTCTTC	CASSPAWGAGAMNEQFF
TRBD1	TRBV19	TRBJ1-2	.	TGTGCCAGTAGTACACTATCGACAGGGGGAGGCTACACCTTC	CASSTLSTGGGYTF
.	TRBV7-9	TRBJ2-7	.	TGTGCCAGCAGCTCCCCTAGCCAACTCTCCTACGAGCAGTACTTC	CASSSPSQLSYEQYF
.	TRBV7-2	TRBJ2-5	.	TGTGCCAGCAGCTTAGCGGGGGGGCGAGAGACCCAGTACTTC	CASSLAGGRETQYF
TRBD1	TRBV29-1	TRBJ2-1	.	TGCAGCGTTGACCGACAGGGGGCCGGGGCGGGGCAGTTCTTC	CSVDRQGAGAGQFF
.	TRBV23-1	TRBJ2-2	.	TGCGCCAGCAGTCAATCGGACAGAGAGAACACCGGGGAGCTGTTTTTT	CASSQSDRENTGELFF
.	TRBV10-3	TRBJ1-2	.	TGTGCCATCAGCCGGACTGAGTCTACTGGCTACACCTTC	CAISRTESTGYTF
.	TRBV6-1	TRBJ1-3	few	TGTGCCAGCAGGGGGGACAAAGAGAGAAACACCATATATTTT	CASRGDKERNTIYF
TRBD2	TRBV7-8	TRBJ2-7	.	TGTGCCAGCAGCTGGCAGAGCTCCACCGGGACTAGCGGGAGAGTGTACTCCTACGAGCAGTACTTC	CASSWQSSTGTSGRVYSYEQYF
TRBD2	TRBV4-2	TRBJ2-1	.	TGTGCCAGCAGCCAAGATGTGAGCGGGAGTACATACAATGAGCAGTTCTTC	CASSQDVSGSTYNEQFF
.	TRBV5-6	TRBJ1-5	.	TGTGCCAGCAGTTCCTGGGGTAGGGGACCCGGGCAGCCCCAGCATTTT	CASSSWGRGPGQPQHF
.	TRBV6-4	TRBJ2-3	.	TGTGCCAGCATCTGCAGGGCCAGCACAGATACGCAGTATTTT	CASICRASTDTQYF
.	TRBV11-3	TRBJ1-2	few	TGTGCCAGCAGCTCAGGAGCTGCCGGAGCTTCTTATGGCTACACCTTC	CASSSGAAGASYGYTF
TRBD1	TRBV6-6	TRBJ1-1	.	TGTGCCAGCAGTTCACAGGGGGGTTTACCTGGGGCTTTCTTT	CASSSQGGLPGAFF
TRBD1	TRBV9	TRBJ1-1	.	TGTGCCAGCAGCGGATCGAAACGGACAGGCCTCATGAACACTGAAGCTTTCTTT	CASSGSKRTGLMNTEAFF
TRBD1	TRBV6-1	TRBJ1-1	.	TGTGCCAGCAGTTCGGGACAGCCGAACACTGAAGCTTTCTTT	CASSSGQPNTEAFF
.	TRBV5-5	TRBJ2-3	.	TGTGCCAGCAGCGGACGACAGCCCCAATCCACAGATACGCAGTATTTT	CASSGRQPQSTDTQYF
.	TRBV30	TRBJ1-2	.	TGTGCCTGGAGTGAGTCACAGGCTGGCTACACCTTC	CAWSESQAGYTF
TRBD2	TRBV30	TRBJ2-7	.	TGTGCCGGTAGCGGGAGTAACGAGCAGTACTTC	CAGSGSNEQYF
.	TRBV1	TRBJ1-3	.	TGCACCAGCAGCCAAGGGACAGGTGGAAACACCATATATTTT	CTSSQGTGGNTIYF
TRBD1	TRBV7-2	TRBJ1-3	.	TGTGCCAGCAGCTGGGGGACAGGGGCCACCATATATTTT	CASSWGTGATIYF
TRBD2	TRBV18	TRBJ2-7	.	TGTGCCAGCTCACCTGAAGCGGGAGGAATCTCCTACGAGCAGTACTTC	CASSPEAGGISYEQYF
.	TRBV9	TRBJ1-1	once	TGTGCCAGCAGCGTGGCTAGTTCGACTGAAGCTTTCTTT	CASSVASSTEAFF
TRBD1	TRBV7-9	TRBJ2-7	.	TGTGCCAGCAGCTCCCTTTACAGGGGGGTGTACGAGCAGTGCTTC	CASSSLYRGVYEQCF
TRBD1	TRBV5-4	TRBJ2-7	once	TGTGCCAGCAGCCGGGACAGGGGGCGCTACGAGCAGTACTTC	CASSRDRGRYEQYF
.	TRBV2	TRBJ2-5	.	TGTGCCAGCAGTTATGTCTTGGAGACCCAGTACTTC	CASSYVLETQYF
.	TRBV6-1	TRBJ1-6	once	TGTGCCAGCAGTTGGGCAGGGTCCTATAATTCACCCCTCCACTTT	CASSWAGSYNSPLHF
TRBD2	TRBV11-2	TRBJ2-1	.	TGTGCCAGCAGCTTTCTAGCGGGAATAGGCTACAATGAGCAGTTCTTC	CASSFLAGIGYNEQFF
.	TRBV9	TRBJ2-1	.	TGTGCCAGCAGCGTAGCTTTCGGTGAGCAGTTCTTC	CASSVAFGEQFF
.	TRBV12-5	TRBJ1-1	.	TGTGCTAGTGGTTTTCAAGTGAACACTGAAGCTTTCTTT	CASGFQVNTEAFF
.	TRBV6-5	TRBJ2-2	.	TGTGCCAGCAGCCGACGGCGGAACACCGGGGAGCTGTTTTTT	CASSRRRNTGELFF
.	TRBV6-1	TRBJ1-1	.	TGTGCCAGCAACAACGACGGGGGGGATCGAGCTTTCTTT	CASNNDGGDRAFF
.	TRBV2	TRBJ2-5	.	TGTGCCAGCAGTGAACGGAACCAAGAGACCCAGTACTTC	CASSERNQETQYF
.	TRBV5-4	TRBJ2-3	.	TGTGCCAGCAGCTTGGACGGTAGCAATCAGCCCCAGTATTTT	CASSLDGSNQPQYF
.	TRBV4-1	TRBJ1-5	once	TGCGCCAGCAGCCAAGGGTTGTTCTATAGCAATCAGCCCCAGCATTTT	CASSQGLFYSNQPQHF
TRBD1	TRBV7-9	TRBJ1-1	.	TGTGCCAGCAGCGCGCGGGACAGGAACACTGAAGCTTTCTTT	CASSARDRNTEAFF
TRBD1	TRBV18	TRBJ1-6	.	TGTGCCAGCTCACCGGGACAGTTTAATTCACCCCTCCACTTT	CASSPGQFNSPLHF
.	TRBV18	TRBJ1-1	.	TGTGCCAGCTCACCCCGGGACGGATTATTGAACACTGAAGCTTTCTTT	CASSPRDGLLNTEAFF
.	TRBV6-5	TRBJ2-7	.	TGTGCCAGCAGATTTAGAACAGCCGGTGAGCAGTACTTC	CASRFRTAGEQYF
TRBD2	TRBV6-1	TRBJ2-7	few	TGTGCCAGCAGATCCGGGACTAGCGGTTCCTACGAGCAGTACTTC	CASRSGTSGSYEQYF
.	TRBV19	TRBJ1-6	once	TGTGCCAGTAGTATCCAGGATAATTCACCCCTCCACTTT	CASSIQDNSPLHF
.	TRBV30	TRBJ1-1	.	TGTGCCCGCCATCGGGGGCCGAACACTGAAGCTTTCTTT	CARHRGPNTEAFF
TRBD1	TRBV5-1	TRBJ1-1	.	TGCGCCAGCAGCTCCGACAGGGGGAACACTGAAGCTTTCTTT	CASSSDRGNTEAFF
.	TRBV6-6	TRBJ2-6	.	TGTGCCAGCAGTTACTCGGGCGCTGGGGCCAACGTCCTGACTTTC	CASSYSGAGANVLTF
TRBD1	TRBV2	TRBJ2-7	.	TGTGCCAGCAGTGGACAGGGCTACGAGCAGTACTTC	CASSGQGYEQYF
.	TRBV7-9	TRBJ1-3	.	TGTGCCAGCAGCTTAGGGCGTACCACTGGAAACACCATATATTTT	CASSLGRTTGNTIYF
.	TRBV5-4	TRBJ2-7	.	TGTGCCAGCAGCTTGGGGGGGATCTACGAGCAGTACTTC	CASSLGGIYEQYF
.	TRBV12-5	TRBJ2-1	.	TGTGCTAGTGGTCTTTGGAAGGAGGGGAGTGAGCAGTTCTTC	CASGLWKEGSEQFF